The entry below gives a single TCR beta chain sequence along with its context. The target of this receptor is not known. The record has no base qualities; no much larger clone is one base away. Including cysteine and phenylalanine, the CDR3 has 14 amino acids. Kept here is only the CDR3 DNA, which spans 42 bases and is read in frame from base 1. The germline V gene supplies CDR1 SGHRS and CDR2 YFSETQ. The germline V and J ends show losses of 5 bases and 7 bases respectively, and no gene match explains 8 bases of the junction. The data were obtained in a study of cytomegalovirus exposure and HLA in healthy donors (TCRdb year 2017). The study in broad terms: In an earlier analysis of roughly 590 of the donors, approximately 300 Gb of sequence data and 95 million to 130 million unique TCR beta sequences from some 170 million T cells were reported. An early release that covered 500 to 800 HLA-typed donors contained approximately 320 gigabases of sequencing data and 85 million to 100 million unique TCR sequences. Of the approximately 400 genotyped donors, roughly 80% were placed in the genetic ancestry cluster associated with self-reported Caucasian donors. The study was designed to test whether signatures of past pathogen exposure could be identified by cataloging public T cell receptors. Using immunosequencing, the study profiled T cell repertoires from around 680 subjects and related those repertoires to cytomegalovirus serostatus. Besides the first cohort of approximately 670 subjects, a separate validation cohort made up of 120 different subjects was used. The study combined high-throughput TCR immunosequencing, statistical association of individual TCRs with disease status, and machine learning to predict cytomegalovirus infection status. A later analysis re-analyzed previously published TCR beta repertoires from 666 donors and added high-resolution HLA genotyping to study TCR occurrence patterns. Rather than using new phenotypic data, the later analysis identified candidate immune exposures from TCR beta sequences and from how often those sequences occurred across donors. An earlier analysis of 587 of the donors applied high-throughput TCR beta sequencing to assess whether each TCR beta V gene segment acted as functional or pseudogenic. Donor age, sex, ethnicity and CMV serostatus were compiled alongside the repertoire data. Genome-wide SNP genotypes for about 65% of the roughly 700 donors were used in a later genetic analysis, which treated that subset as a discovery cohort. All discovery cohort repertoires had been generated on a single sequencing platform. Both class I and class II loci were covered by HLA typing, at four-digit resolution. The number of donors typed differed by locus, with roughly 620-630 for A, B, C, DRB1 and DQB1, roughly 520 for DQA1, 600 to 610 for DPA1, and some 470 for DPB1. Roughly five DR-DQ haplotypes were handled as single units for association and clustering, since linkage in the cohort was strong. On average, 235,054 unique TCR beta nucleotide sequences were sequenced per donor among a few hundred genotyped donors of the cohort, with roughly 18% of those sequences being non-productive. Study-level results and caveats: In a later analysis, TCR association rates were found to vary across HLA loci, with the most associated TCRs seen for DRB1 alleles and the fewest for HLA-C alleles. Assigning TCR associations to individual alleles was difficult when HLA alleles, especially DR and DQ, strongly co-occurred. A later analysis found that most CMV-associated TCR beta chains appeared HLA-restricted, with HLA associations seemingly driven largely by CMV exposure. The classifier was reported to diagnose cytomegalovirus status with high specificity and sensitivity in both the original and validation cohorts. According to a later genetic analysis, donors in an Asian-associated ancestry cluster had fewer N-insertions in productive TCRs than the approximately 670-donor mean. Most TCR sequences were observed very rarely across donors, whereas some public TCRs were present in many individuals. In a later genetic analysis, a missense DCLRE1C variant was associated with V-gene and J-gene trimming of TCR beta chains, and the association was replicated in an independent cohort. Immune exposure information for the cohort was limited to CMV serostatus. The earlier analysis of approximately 590 of the donors excluded roughly 17 rarely observed V segments, including chromosome 9 orphons, because counts were too low. In an earlier analysis of approximately 600 of the donors, most TCR beta V segments were observed in productive rearrangements about 90% or about 30% of the time, broadly matching IMGT annotations. Linkage disequilibrium might explain the correlated functional status among segregating V segments, but an unknown experimental factor could not be ruled out. At a false discovery rate of 0.05, a later analysis linked 15,000 to 20,000 TCR beta sequences to specific HLA alleles. In vitro tests confirmed that a few of the cytomegalovirus-associated TCR beta chains recognize cytomegalovirus antigens. In a later analysis, HLA-associated TCR beta chains showed more clonal expansion and lower generation probabilities than non-associated chains that were equally common. Because some donors lacked HLA typing at each locus, the association tests relied only on the typed subset. A later analysis reported that several top co-occurrence clusters appeared linked to parvovirus B19, influenza, CMV and Epstein-Barr virus. A cluster of highly shared sequence variants was judged likely to represent a technical artifact of the sequencing pipeline. The authors suggested that the approach could potentially be extended to other disease states and immunological phenotypes. Roughly uniform sequencing depth across donors was assumed in presence/absence analyses, although this assumption may not hold. Some IMGT-functional V segments, including TRBV6-2 and TRBV6-3, could not be told apart with the 87-base-pair reads, so those segments were excluded. In this cohort, only TCR beta chains were sequenced, and detectable features were limited by the absence of alpha or paired-chain data. A further reported finding was that TCR beta sequences accurately predicted the HLA-A and HLA-B alleles for most subjects in the first cohort. In the study, around 160 TCR beta chains were listed as associated with cytomegalovirus.

Receptor amplification or capture employed the immunoSEQ multiplex PCR assay. For the multiplex PCR, a mixture combining 60 forward primers for TCR Vbeta segments and 13 reverse primers for TCR Jbeta segments was used. A multiplex PCR assay on genomic DNA amplified the CDR3 region of rearranged TCR beta genes. The amplified TCR beta libraries were sequenced on the Illumina HiSeq System as 87-base-pair reads. The paper's data handling went like this. A later analysis tallied 75 million to 85 million unique TCR beta chains across the 550 to 850 repertoires, and about 10 million of those chains were shared by two or more donors. Raw reads were error-corrected and collapsed into unique sequences with a nearest-neighbor algorithm that merged closely related sequences to remove PCR and sequencing errors. To assign V, D and J gene segments, CDR3 sequences were aligned to IMGT reference sequences. For a sequence to be retained, a match of at least six nucleotides to both a V gene segment and a J gene segment was required. Rearrangements were called productive when the CDR3 lacked stop codons and stayed in frame with V and J; all others were non-productive. Following IMGT convention, CDR3 was defined as the stretch from the second conserved V-encoded cysteine to the conserved J-encoded phenylalanine. The earlier analysis of about 610 of the donors excluded sequences that lacked an unambiguous match to a single V gene segment. An earlier analysis of 500 to 600 of the donors classified V segments as functional when productive rearrangements were above 56.7% and as segregating when the standard deviation between donors was above 5%. To diagnose cytomegalovirus status from the catalog of TCR beta chain sequences, a statistical classification framework was built. V and J gene assignment, in a later analysis, came from comparing TCR nucleotide sequences with IMGT/GENE-DB human TR gene sequences. A later analysis assigned CDR3 sequences and most-parsimonious VDJ recombination scenarios with the TCRdist pipeline. In a later analysis, each TCR beta chain was defined by its CDR3 amino acid sequence together with its V-gene family, and reads without a unique V-gene family were excluded. To address suspected cross-contamination and a sequencing artifact, a later analysis removed several hundred highly shared, low-generation-probability nucleotide sequences. In a later analysis, a clonal expansion index was calculated for each public chain from normalized within-repertoire ranks of inferred template counts. In a later analysis, generation probabilities were computed using a VDJ recombination model fitted to out-of-frame rearrangements, and the results were checked against IGoR. In a later analysis, TCR-TCR, TCR-HLA and TCR-CMV co-occurrence was scored with hypergeometric tests, and a repertoire-size bias correction was applied to TCR pairs. A later analysis estimated false discovery rates by permuting HLA or CMV assignments 20 times. In a later analysis, co-occurring TCRs were grouped with DBSCAN, and TCRdist sequence similarity was added when clustering was performed within HLA-allele-positive subsets. Co-occurrence clustering excluded repertoires with fewer than 30,000 or more than 120,000 public chains, plus five with anomalous nucleotide sharing. In TCRdb, the immuneACCESS table is reduced to in-frame sequences with V and J assigned. These tables do not hold every clone; where another copy was compared, an unresolved V gene accounts for under half, and the others remain unexplained. Clone size and the V and J calls come from that table; the DNA yielded D and trimming. This sample gives around 200,000 clones in total; about four fifths of them show up just once. The top ten clonotypes cover 10% of the sample.

In total, roughly 670 healthy bone marrow donors made up the cohort. All cohort members were sampled while nominally healthy, although unrecorded immune exposures were likely present. The donor tested CMV seropositive, placing the donor among the 289 seropositive members of the cohort. A peripheral blood sample was collected from each donor, and TCR beta sequencing was performed on peripheral blood mononuclear cells. Genomic DNA extraction from the blood cell samples was performed with the Qiagen DNeasy Blood Extraction Kit. The sequencing sample was made of PBMCs. The V and J segments used are TRBV5-1 and TRBJ1-4, and TRBD1 matches 7 of the central bases. The TCR was taken from a woman in her fifties or sixties in good health and CMV-seropositive. The nucleotides are TGCGCCAGCAGGGCCGGGACAGCTAGTGAAAAACTGTTTTTT. Its translation reads: CASRAGTASEKLFF.